Listed below are T cell receptor beta chains from one sample, sequenced in a study of shared clonotypes between healthy human individuals. Clones were sequenced by immunoSEQ multiplex PCR, and TCRdb holds only the in-frame ones, with some missing. The sample shows under 2.5 million clones, approximately 90% of them seen only once. Sequenced input: naive CD4+ T cells from PBMCs. Receptors originate from a man aged 18 to 30 in good health. Some clones in this sample may be carry-over from other donors' samples. CDR3s include the opening cysteine and the closing phenylalanine or tryptophan. A D gene is named only where the DNA matches it firmly. Not all rows give a size; the values are once, few, many and, for expanded clones, a class.

abundance: -; v_gene: TRBV18; j_gene: TRBJ2-3; d_gene: TRBD2; CDR3nt: TGTGCCAGCTCACCCGTTAGCGGGAGCGGCGTGGATACGCAGTATTTT; CDR3aa: CASSPVSGSGVDTQYF
abundance: -; v_gene: TRBV18; j_gene: TRBJ1-2; d_gene: -; CDR3nt: TGTGCCAGCTCACGAGGGGAAGATAACTATGGCTACACCTTC; CDR3aa: CASSRGEDNYGYTF
abundance: -; v_gene: TRBV14; j_gene: TRBJ1-1; d_gene: TRBD1; CDR3nt: TGTGCCAGCAGCTCCCTTGGGGCAGGGGGAAGTTGGGCCACTGAAGCTTTCTTT; CDR3aa: CASSSLGAGGSWATEAFF
abundance: -; v_gene: TRBV29-1; j_gene: TRBJ2-2; d_gene: -; CDR3nt: TGCAGCGTCTCTCGGGGCACCGGGGAGCTGTTTTTT; CDR3aa: CSVSRGTGELFF
abundance: -; v_gene: TRBV18; j_gene: TRBJ1-1; d_gene: TRBD1; CDR3nt: TGTGCCAGCTCACAGGGGGCTAACACTGAAGCTTTCTTT; CDR3aa: CASSQGANTEAFF
abundance: once; v_gene: TRBV4-3; j_gene: TRBJ2-1; d_gene: -; CDR3nt: TGCGCCAGCAGCCAAGAACCCAATTTAAGGGACAATGAGCAGTTCTTC; CDR3aa: CASSQEPNLRDNEQFF
abundance: -; v_gene: TRBV2; j_gene: TRBJ1-5; d_gene: -; CDR3nt: TGTGCCAGCAGTGAAGCCAGTTATAGCAATCAGCCCCAGCATTTT; CDR3aa: CASSEASYSNQPQHF
abundance: -; v_gene: TRBV7-2; j_gene: TRBJ2-7; d_gene: TRBD1; CDR3nt: TGTGCCAGCAGCCGGACAGGGGGAGGCGAGCAGTACTTC; CDR3aa: CASSRTGGGEQYF
abundance: -; v_gene: TRBV2; j_gene: TRBJ1-5; d_gene: TRBD1; CDR3nt: TGTGCCAGCAGCCGGGACAGGGATGAGCCCCAGCATTTT; CDR3aa: CASSRDRDEPQHF
abundance: once; v_gene: TRBV6-5; j_gene: TRBJ1-2; d_gene: TRBD1; CDR3nt: TGTGCCAGCAGTTACTCAAGGGGGCAGAGCTATGGCTACACCTTC; CDR3aa: CASSYSRGQSYGYTF
abundance: few; v_gene: TRBV5-1; j_gene: TRBJ1-1; d_gene: -; CDR3nt: TGCGCCAGCAACGGAGGGAACACTGAAGCTTTCTTT; CDR3aa: CASNGGNTEAFF
abundance: -; v_gene: TRBV18; j_gene: TRBJ1-5; d_gene: -; CDR3nt: TGTGCCAGCTCACCACCAAACCTTAGCAATCAGCCCCAGCATTTT; CDR3aa: CASSPPNLSNQPQHF
abundance: -; v_gene: TRBV25-1; j_gene: TRBJ2-1; d_gene: -; CDR3nt: TGTGCCAGCAGTGACACCCCGGACGGGCCGGGCTCCTACAATGAGCAGTTCTTC; CDR3aa: CASSDTPDGPGSYNEQFF
abundance: -; v_gene: TRBV28; j_gene: TRBJ1-2; d_gene: -; CDR3nt: TGTGCCAGTGGCTCTTTGGTCAACTATGGCTACACCTTC; CDR3aa: CASGSLVNYGYTF
abundance: -; v_gene: TRBV14; j_gene: TRBJ1-2; d_gene: TRBD1; CDR3nt: TGTGCCAGCAGCCAAACGACAGGGAGGATTGGCTACACCTTC; CDR3aa: CASSQTTGRIGYTF
abundance: -; v_gene: TRBV6-6; j_gene: TRBJ2-2; d_gene: -; CDR3nt: TGTGCCAGCTCCAACAGGCGCGGGTCCGGGGAGCTGTTTTTT; CDR3aa: CASSNRRGSGELFF
abundance: -; v_gene: TRBV9; j_gene: TRBJ1-1; d_gene: -; CDR3nt: TGTGCCAGCAGCATTACTACGAACACTGAAGCTTTCTTT; CDR3aa: CASSITTNTEAFF
abundance: -; v_gene: TRBV5-1; j_gene: TRBJ2-2; d_gene: -; CDR3nt: TGCGCCAGCAGCGTCGTAGTCACCGGGGAGCTGTTTTTT; CDR3aa: CASSVVVTGELFF
abundance: -; v_gene: TRBV19; j_gene: TRBJ2-7; d_gene: -; CDR3nt: TGTGCCAGTAGTAATTACAGAGGGGAGCAGTACTTC; CDR3aa: CASSNYRGEQYF
abundance: -; v_gene: TRBV2; j_gene: TRBJ2-7; d_gene: -; CDR3nt: TGTGCCAGCAGCAGGGGAGGGGCCTACGAGCAGTACTTC; CDR3aa: CASSRGGAYEQYF
abundance: -; v_gene: TRBV6-1; j_gene: TRBJ1-1; d_gene: -; CDR3nt: TGTGCCAGCAGTTATGAGACAGGCCGGACTGAAGCTTTCTTT; CDR3aa: CASSYETGRTEAFF
abundance: -; v_gene: TRBV5-1; j_gene: TRBJ2-6; d_gene: -; CDR3nt: TGCGCCAGCAGGTTCCAGGGTGCTGGGGCCAACGTCCTGACTTTC; CDR3aa: CASRFQGAGANVLTF
abundance: -; v_gene: TRBV7-2; j_gene: TRBJ1-1; d_gene: -; CDR3nt: TGTGCCAGCAGCTTAGATATTGGGCGGAGGACTGAAGCTTTCTTT; CDR3aa: CASSLDIGRRTEAFF